The T cell receptor beta chain under discussion was sequenced for a study of cytomegalovirus exposure and HLA in healthy donors. Looking at the study overall: Genetic ancestry analysis placed approximately 78% of the 398 donors that were genotyped in the Caucasian-associated cluster.

PCR amplification relied on 60 Vbeta primers (plus 13 Jbeta primers). Method: immunoSEQ multiplex PCR; TCRdb's copy keeps in-frame clones and lacks some. The table includes 200,000 to 250,000 clones, 82% detected once. The CDR3 runs 13 residues. J was trimmed by 13 bases and V by 2 bases; bases with no gene match: 9. Germline V gives CDR1 SGHDT, CDR2 YYEEEE. This TCR was recovered from a woman aged 40-49 years in good health and CMV-seronegative. The chain carries TRBV5-6 and TRBJ1-2; 9 bases match TRBD1. Sequencing used PBMCs. This CDR3 is CASSFSGGQGSTF. CDR3 DNA sequence: TGTGCCAGCAGCTTTTCGGGGGGACAGGGCAGCACCTTC.